This T cell receptor beta chain was recovered during a study of cytomegalovirus exposure and HLA in healthy donors. The PCR had 60 Vbeta and 13 Jbeta primers. Measured with immunoSEQ multiplex PCR; TCRdb has only the in-frame clones, and not every one. Of some 130,000 clones listed, approximately 77% are singletons. Trimming removed 4 bases from V and 1 base from J, with 20 bases in between. Germline V CDR1 and CDR2: SGHNT, YYREEE (reference sequence). The CDR3 loop spans 17 amino acids. The rearrangement links TRBV5-4 to TRBJ1-2; D not certain. The sequencing input was PBMCs. This clonotype was obtained from a woman aged 40 to 55 in good health and CMV-seronegative. The CDR3 coding sequence is TGTGCCAGCAGCCCTAATCAGGCCCCCTTCCTTAACTATGGCTACACCTTC. This encodes CASSPNQAPFLNYGYTF.